Below are 27 T cell receptor beta chains sequenced from a single sample in a study of blood T cell repertoires in COVID-19. Assay: immunoSEQ multiplex PCR; the TCRdb copy retains only in-frame clones and omits some. The sample includes about 330,000 clones, more than 75% seen only once; the top ten take around 1.7%. The sequenced sample was peripheral blood. These receptors all come from a woman between 50 and 59 years old with acute or convalescent COVID-19.

The V gene is TRBV3-1 (or the pseudogene TRBV3-2), the J gene TRBJ2-3; the match to TRBD2 covers 8 bases. The V gene end was trimmed by 1 base and the J gene end by 10 bases; junction bases not matched to a gene: 7. Per germline, CDR1 LGHDT and CDR2 YNNKEL (reference sequence). This CDR3 is built from 14 residues. This CDR3 is CASSQGDGRASQYF. In nucleotides, the CDR3 is TGTGCCAGCAGCCAAGGGGACGGGAGGGCCTCGCAGTATTTT.

This clone was detected once. The chain carries TRBV6-5 and TRBJ2-3; no clear D. V lost 2 bases and J 6 bases, leaving 9 bases between the germline ends. From germline, CDR1 is MNHEY and CDR2 SVGAGI. This CDR3 has 13 residues. CDR3 loop: CASSYSLGDTQYF. The CDR3 DNA follows: TGTGCCAGCAGTTACAGCCTCGGGGATACGCAGTATTTT.

V and J are TRBV7-2 and TRBJ2-3; 10 bases are a match to TRBD2. The V segment lost 5 bases and the J segment 2 bases; nucleotides outside the gene matches: 7. The CDR3 sequence is 16 residues long. The germline V gene has CDR1 SGHTA and CDR2 FQGNSA. The CDR3 spells CASSARTSGNTDTQYF. The CDR3 DNA reads TGTGCCAGCAGCGCTCGGACTAGCGGTAACACAGATACGCAGTATTTT.

V and J are TRBV4-3 and TRBJ2-7; TRBD2 agrees at 8 bases. Germline V CDR1 and CDR2: LGHNA, YSLEER. The CDR3 runs 14 residues. Unmatched junction bases numbered 3, after V lost 2 bases and J lost 3 bases. The CDR3 spells CASSQPGLDYEQYF. CDR3 coding DNA: TGCGCCAGCAGCCAACCGGGACTAGACTACGAGCAGTACTTC.

The chain is built from TRBV19 and TRBJ1-2; 9 nucleotides agree with TRBD1. The CDR3 loop spans 13 amino acids. V lost 5 bases, J lost 6 bases, and 4 bases stayed unmatched. From germline, CDR1 is LNHDA and CDR2 SQIVND (reference sequence). Written as DNA, the CDR3 is TGTGCCAGTAGTCGACAGGGGGAAGATGGCTACACCTTC. It encodes CASSRQGEDGYTF.

V and J are TRBV9 and TRBJ1-4, with D possibly matching TRBD1 (5 bases). V dropped 4 bases and J dropped 7 bases, with 14 bases sitting between them. CDR1 SGDLS and CDR2 YYNGEE come from the germline V gene. The CDR3 totals 14 residues. The CDR3 region has the DNA TGTGCCAGCAGCTTCCAGGGTTTCAGTGAAAAACTGTTTTTT. Its protein is CASSFQGFSEKLFF.

The rearrangement links TRBV5-1 to TRBJ1-6, with 9 bases that match TRBD1. This CDR3 is built from 17 residues. The ends lost 0 bases at V and 6 bases at J; junction bases unmatched: 7. Germline loops: CDR1 SGHRS, CDR2 YFSETQ. The CDR3 DNA reads as TGCGCCAGCAGCTTGGTTGGGACAGGGATTGGTAATTCACCCCTCCACTTT. Translated: CASSLVGTGIGNSPLHF.

The V call is TRBV18, the J call TRBJ2-7; 8 bases match TRBD1. CDR1 and CDR2 from the germline V gene are KGHSH and LQKENI. With V trimmed by 5 bases and J by 5 bases, 8 bases remained unmatched. This CDR3 spans 14 amino acids. The CDR3 coding sequence is TGTGCCAGCTCAATCTCTAAGACAGGGGACGAGCAGTACTTC. Protein: CASSISKTGDEQYF.

The chain recombines TRBV5-7 with TRBJ1-5; no definite D call. TRBV5-7 is classed as an ORF, of uncertain function. V was pared by 2 bases and J by 6 bases, with 12 bases between. The CDR3 covers 14 residues. The chain's CDR3 is CASSFEVVGQPQHF. The CDR3 DNA is TGTGCCAGCAGCTTTGAGGTAGTAGGTCAGCCCCAGCATTTT.

The V call is TRBV6-6, the J call TRBJ2-7; D is perhaps TRBD2 (5 bases). Trimming removed 6 bases at V and 9 bases at J, with 15 bases between. Germline V gene lookup returns CDR1 MNHNY and CDR2 SVGAGI (reference sequence). This CDR3 spans 12 amino acids. This CDR3 is CASRQDPGRQYF. CDR3 DNA: TGTGCCAGCAGACAAGACCCGGGAAGGCAGTACTTC.

CDR3: CASSFQAGVDYGYTF. As DNA, the CDR3 is TGTGCCAGCAGTTTTCAGGCAGGGGTGGACTATGGCTACACCTTC. The chain links TRBV28 to TRBJ1-2; D is possibly TRBD1 (6 bases). Germline CDR1 is MDHEN and CDR2 is SYDVKM. The CDR3 loop spans 15 amino acids. Trimming left V 3 bases short and J 3 bases short, with 14 bases between.

V and J are TRBV7-2 and TRBJ2-3; 13 bases agree with TRBD2. This CDR3 has 14 residues. V trimming: 7 bases; J trimming: 5 bases; junction bases outside the gene matches: 3. Germline V lookup: CDR1 SGHTA, CDR2 FQGNSA. In DNA, the CDR3 is TGTGCCAGCACCCGACTAGCGGGGGGAGATACGCAGTATTTT. This sequence encodes CASTRLAGGDTQYF.

The sample holds one count of this clone. The chain joins TRBV10-3 to TRBJ2-1, with 7 nucleotides matching TRBD2. From germline, CDR1 is ENHRY and CDR2 SYGVKD. V trimming: 0 bases; J trimming: 2 bases; junction bases outside the gene matches: 10. The CDR3 is 18 amino acids. The DNA for the CDR3 is TGTGCCATCAGTGAGTCTTTAGTATTCAGCGGGACCTACAATGAGCAGTTCTTC. Translating it yields CAISESLVFSGTYNEQFF.

Remarks on this clone: One end of the junction does not line up with germline, which may come from a read error. The chain is built from TRBV24-1 and TRBJ2-5; 7 bases line up with TRBD1. This CDR3 has 14 amino acids. The germline gives CDR1 KGHDR, CDR2 SFDVKD. The CDR3 protein is CATSEGTVRETQYF. Here the CDR3 DNA reads TGTGCCACAAGTGAAGGGACAGTAAGGGAGACCCAGTACTTC.

The chain has TRBV9 and TRBJ2-1; 7 bases map to TRBD2. Germline CDR1 reads SGDLS; CDR2 reads YYNGEE. V dropped 4 bases and J dropped 2; count of bases not matched to a gene: 12. The CDR3 runs 17 residues. CDR3 DNA: TGTGCCAGCAGCCTCTATGAGCTAGCGGTCGCCTACAATGAGCAGTTCTTC. It is translated as CASSLYELAVAYNEQFF.

The rearrangement joins TRBV30 to TRBJ1-1; D is undetermined. CDR1 and CDR2 from the germline V gene are GTSNPN and SVGIG (reference sequence). V shed 3 bases and J shed 2 bases, with 10 bases lying between them. The length of the CDR3 is 13 residues. The CDR3 DNA sequence: TGTGCCTGGAGCCAACAGATTAACACTGAAGCTTTCTTT. Translating gives CAWSQQINTEAFF.

The rearrangement links TRBV10-1 to TRBJ2-7; possible D gene TRBD1, 7 bases. The ends were cut back, 2 bases at V and 1 base at J, with 15 bases in the middle. This CDR3 has 16 residues. Per the germline V gene, CDR1 is WNHNN and CDR2 is SYGVQD (reference sequence). The CDR3 here is CASSEAGTAFSYEQYF. CDR3 DNA: TGCGCCAGCAGTGAGGCGGGGACAGCCTTTTCCTACGAGCAGTACTTC.

The rearrangement joins TRBV5-1 to TRBJ1-4; D gene unclear. The V gene's germline CDR1 is SGHRS and CDR2 YFSETQ. Between the trimmed V and J ends, which lost 0 bases and 0 bases, there was a span of 12 bases. The CDR3 contains 17 residues. In DNA, the CDR3 is TGCGCCAGCAGCTTGGCCTTTGAGTCTGCAACTAATGAAAAACTGTTTTTT. Protein product: CASSLAFESATNEKLFF. The entire variable domain, with the rest obtained from reference TRBV5-1 and TRBJ1-4, is as follows: KAGVTQTPRYLIKTRGQQVTLSCSPISGHRSVSWYQQTPGQGLQFLFEYFSETQRNKGNFPGRFSGRQFSNSRSEMNVSTLELGDSALYLCASSLAFESATNEKLFFGSGTQLSVL.

The chain employs TRBV3-1 (or the pseudogene TRBV3-2) and TRBJ2-7, with D perhaps TRBD1 (7 bases). Trimming left V 0 bases short and J 3 bases short, with 21 bases between. The CDR3 consists of 18 residues. CDR1 and CDR2 from the germline V gene are LGHDT and YNNKEL (reference sequence). The CDR3 spells CASSQDEGGTETYYEQYF. In DNA, the CDR3 is TGTGCCAGCAGCCAAGATGAGGGCGGGACAGAGACATACTACGAGCAGTACTTC.

J is TRBJ2-7 and V is TRBV2; 8 bases align to TRBD1. The CDR3 length is 17 residues. The trim removed 2 bases at V and 0 bases at J, leaving 9 bases unmatched. Germline CDR1 is SNHLY and CDR2 is FYNNEI. CDR3 in amino acids: CASSEPGDRPSSYEQYF. In DNA, the CDR3 is TGTGCCAGCAGTGAACCGGGGGACAGGCCAAGCTCCTACGAGCAGTACTTC.

This sequence joins TRBV27 and TRBJ2-1; 11 nucleotides align to TRBD2. CDR1 and CDR2 (germline): MNHEY, SMNVEV (reference sequence). The length of the CDR3 is 14 residues. V gave up 6 bases and J gave up 8 bases; unmatched junction bases: 6. The CDR3 spells CASRLAGVVDEQFF. In DNA form, the CDR3 reads TGTGCCAGCAGACTAGCGGGAGTTGTCGATGAGCAGTTCTTC.

This chain links TRBV5-1 with TRBJ2-5; 9 bases fit TRBD1. V lost 6 bases, J lost 5 bases, and 14 bases stayed unmatched. This CDR3 comprises 16 residues. CDR1 SGHRS and CDR2 YFSETQ come from the germline V gene. CDR3: CASTLGLTGGIETQYF. The CDR3 DNA reads TGCGCCAGCACCCTAGGACTAACAGGGGGCATCGAGACCCAGTACTTC.

V usage is TRBV6-5 and J usage is TRBJ2-7; 9 bases align to TRBD1. Germline V CDR1 and CDR2: MNHEY, SVGAGI. V gave up 10 bases and J gave up 2 bases; unmatched junction bases: 6. This CDR3 is 13 amino acids long. CDR3 in DNA: TGTGCCACCCGGGACAGGGCCACCTACGAGCAGTACTTC. Translating it yields CATRDRATYEQYF.

The CDR3 sequence: CASSPRQGHYGYTF. CDR3 coding DNA: TGTGCCAGCTCACCAAGACAGGGGCACTATGGCTACACCTTC. The rearrangement uses TRBV18 and TRBJ1-2; 8 bases are shared with TRBD1. V shed 2 bases and J 3 bases; nucleotides not matched to a gene: 2. There are 14 residues in the CDR3. Germline CDR1 and CDR2: KGHSH and LQKENI.

This clone was counted a few times. This chain uses TRBV7-2 with TRBJ1-5; 9 bases are shared with TRBD1. After removal of 5 bases from V and 6 bases from J, the junction contained 5 bases not matched to a gene. Germline-derived CDR1 and CDR2 are SGHTA and FQGNSA. The CDR3 loop spans 14 amino acids. CDR3 sequence reads: CASSPGTGRQPQHF. The CDR3 DNA follows: TGTGCCAGCAGCCCCGGGACAGGGCGTCAGCCCCAGCATTTT.

The rearrangement links TRBV24-1 to TRBJ2-1, with TRBD1 matching over 9 bases. This CDR3 contains 17 residues. The J segment lost 2 bases and the V segment lost 4 bases, leaving 8 bases of the junction unmatched. Looked up from germline, CDR1 is KGHDR and CDR2 is SFDVKD. CDR3 in DNA: TGTGCCACCAGTGACCGCAGACAGGGGGTCCCCTACAATGAGCAGTTCTTC. It encodes CATSDRRQGVPYNEQFF.

The V gene is TRBV15, the J gene TRBJ2-1, with D maybe TRBD1 (5 bases). Germline loops: CDR1 LNHNV, CDR2 YYDKDF (reference sequence). With 5 bases removed from V and 0 bases from J, the gap between germline ends came to 14 bases. The CDR3 contains 16 residues. CDR3 sequence (DNA): TGTGCCACCAGCTCGGCTGGTAGGGGCTCCTACAATGAGCAGTTCTTC. Encoded protein: CATSSAGRGSYNEQFF.